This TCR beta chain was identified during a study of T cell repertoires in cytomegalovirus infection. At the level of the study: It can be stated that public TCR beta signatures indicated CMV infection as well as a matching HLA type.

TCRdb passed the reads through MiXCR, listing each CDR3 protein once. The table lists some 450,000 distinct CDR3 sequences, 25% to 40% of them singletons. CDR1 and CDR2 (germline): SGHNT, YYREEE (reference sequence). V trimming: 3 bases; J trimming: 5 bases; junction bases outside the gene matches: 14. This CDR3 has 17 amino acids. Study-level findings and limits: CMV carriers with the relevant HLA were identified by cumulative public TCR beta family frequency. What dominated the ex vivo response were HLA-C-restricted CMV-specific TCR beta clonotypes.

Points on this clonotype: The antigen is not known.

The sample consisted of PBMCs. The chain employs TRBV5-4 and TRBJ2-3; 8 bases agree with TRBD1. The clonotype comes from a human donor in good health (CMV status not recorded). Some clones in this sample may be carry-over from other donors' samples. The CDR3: CASSSNRQGAFGDTQYF. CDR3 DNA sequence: TGTGCCAGCAGCTCTAACCGTCAGGGGGCTTTTGGAGATACGCAGTATTTT.